The 7 T cell receptor beta chains reported below all come from one sample, sequenced in a study of T cell responses to AZD1222 COVID-19 vaccine. Sequenced by immunoSEQ multiplex PCR; TCRdb stores in-frame clones only, minus some. In the table there are some 140,000 clones, approximately 87% of which are singletons. The sample here was peripheral blood, taken on day 0 of MenACWY control vaccination. The receptors were sampled from an adult in good health.

This chain connects TRBV4-1 to TRBJ1-6, with 8 bases matching TRBD1. Unmatched junction bases numbered 13, after V lost 2 bases and J lost 7 bases. This CDR3 region has 18 residues. CDR1 is MGHRA and CDR2 is YSYEKL in the germline V gene. The CDR3 region is CASSQSPGGAARNSPLHF. The DNA for the CDR3 is TGCGCCAGCAGCCAATCCCCAGGGGGCGCGGCGCGGAATTCACCCCTCCACTTT.

The V gene is TRBV3-1 (or the pseudogene TRBV3-2), the J gene TRBJ2-1; 7 nucleotides agree with TRBD2. The CDR3 consists of 15 residues. V lost 7 bases and J lost 4; bases outside the gene matches: 10. The germline V gene encodes CDR1 LGHDT and CDR2 YNNKEL (reference sequence). The CDR3 nucleotides read TGTGCCAGCAAGAGGGGAGGGGCAGTTTACAATGAGCAGTTCTTC. This gives the protein CASKRGGAVYNEQFF.

The V call is TRBV24-1, the J call TRBJ2-7; D may correspond to TRBD1 or TRBD2 (5 bases each). Germline V lookup: CDR1 KGHDR, CDR2 SFDVKD. CDR3 length equals 14 residues. Trimming stripped 4 bases from V and 6 bases from J, with 15 bases between. The CDR3 loop reads CATSDLGETGEQYF. The CDR3 DNA reads as TGTGCCACCAGTGACTTGGGGGAAACGGGCGAGCAGTACTTC.

This clone turned up a few times. The chain couples TRBV2 to TRBJ2-4, with 7 bases lining up with TRBD1. CDR1 SNHLY and CDR2 FYNNEI come from the germline V gene. CDR3 size: 14 residues. V trimming: 9 bases; J trimming: 8 bases; junction bases outside the gene matches: 13. CDR3 nucleotide sequence: TGTGCCAGTTCTGGACAGGCCCCCCGAGACATTCAGTACTTC. Translating gives CASSGQAPRDIQYF.

The genes are TRBV3-1 (or the pseudogene TRBV3-2) and TRBJ1-2; D unresolved. Trimming removed 5 bases from V and 2 bases from J, with 12 bases in between. This CDR3 region has 14 residues. Germline assignment: CDR1 LGHDT and CDR2 YNNKEL (reference sequence). The CDR3 nucleotides are TGTGCCAGCAGCGAAAGGTTTGTCAACTATGGCTACACCTTC. It yields the protein CASSERFVNYGYTF.

The rearrangement uses TRBV7-2 and TRBJ1-1; D gene ambiguous. Germline-derived CDR1 and CDR2 are SGHTA and FQGNSA. V gave up 5 bases and J gave up 4 bases, with 14 bases separating them. The CDR3 sequence is 14 residues long. The DNA for the CDR3 is TGTGCCAGCAGCCCCGGCCTTCGGGTCACTGAAGCTTTCTTT. It translates to CASSPGLRVTEAFF.

The genes are TRBV7-2 and TRBJ1-5; D is ambiguous. There are 12 residues in the CDR3. The germline gives CDR1 SGHTA, CDR2 FQGNSA. V was cut by 1 base and J by 6 bases, with 4 bases left in between. The CDR3 loop reads CASSLGGQPQHF. The CDR3 nucleotides read TGTGCCAGCAGCTTAGGAGGTCAGCCCCAGCATTTT.